This entry lists 9 T cell receptor beta chains sequenced from one sample in a study of neurological immune-mediated disorders. The time point was: longitudinal time-point 3. A single record per CDR3 protein comes from TCRdb applying MiXCR to the 5' RACE reads. The data contain roughly 53,000 distinct CDR3 sequences, 8% to 9% of them seen just once; the ten biggest clones take up 1.9%. The sample comprised PBMCs. These receptors were obtained from a woman aged 40 to 55 in good health.

This clonotype was recorded many times. The CDR3 DNA follows: TGTGCCAGCACCGAATTCGTCGGGACAGAACGAGGTGGGGCCAACGTCCTGACTTTC. This gives the protein CASTEFVGTERGGANVLTF. The V gene is TRBV7-7, the J gene TRBJ2-6; 7 nucleotides match TRBD1. Germline V gene data show CDR1 as SSHAT and CDR2 as FNYEAQ (reference sequence). The CDR3 has 19 amino acids. Trimming at V came to 7 bases and at J to 3 bases, leaving 18 bases not matched to a gene.

The sample holds many counts of this clonotype. The chain couples TRBV7-3 to TRBJ2-2; D is unclear. The CDR3 consists of 13 residues. V was shortened by 2 bases and J by 4 bases, with 5 bases between the two germline ends. Germline CDR1 and CDR2: SGHTA and FQGTGA. In DNA form, the CDR3 reads TGTGCCAGCAGCTTATCAGTCACCGGGGAGCTGTTTTTT. This sequence encodes CASSLSVTGELFF.

This clonotype was recorded many times. The chain is built from TRBV29-1 and TRBJ2-1; TRBD2 matches at 7 bases. The V and J ends lost 4 bases and 4 bases, in that order; junction bases with no gene match: 10. CDR3 size: 15 residues. Germline V lookup: CDR1 SQVTM, CDR2 ANQGSEA. CDR3 nucleotides: TGCAGCGTTGGGTATCTCCTAGCGGTATACAATGAGCAGTTCTTC. It yields the protein CSVGYLLAVYNEQFF.

The sample holds many counts of this clonotype. This chain joins TRBV3-1 and TRBJ2-3, with D unresolved. The germline V and J ends were trimmed by 1 base and 4 bases, with 0 bases remaining between them. Germline CDR1 LGHDT, CDR2 YNNKEL (reference sequence). The CDR3 is 11 amino acids. The CDR3: CASSQADTQYF. The CDR3 DNA reads TGTGCCAGCAGCCAAGCAGATACGCAGTATTTT.

In this sample, this clonotype turned up many times. V and J are TRBV6-6 and TRBJ2-1, with D tentatively TRBD1 (9 bases). CDR1 is MNHNY, CDR2 SVGAGI, per germline (reference sequence). Trimming cost V 5 bases and J 8 bases, with 25 bases left between them. This CDR3 contains 17 residues. CDR3 bases: TGTGCCAGCAGTCCTGGCCGGGGAGCGGGGGACAGGGATGAGCAGTTCTTC. Protein product: CASSPGRGAGDRDEQFF.

This clonotype was picked up many times. The chain joins TRBV20-1 to TRBJ1-2; TRBD1 agrees at 10 bases. Germline values: CDR1 DFQATT, CDR2 SNEGSKA (reference sequence). The length of the CDR3 is 14 residues. V lost 3 bases to trimming and J lost 4 bases; unmatched junction nucleotides: 5. Here the CDR3 reads CSASAGTGAYGYTF. The CDR3 nucleotides read TGCAGTGCTAGCGCCGGGACAGGGGCCTATGGCTACACCTTC.

This clonotype was found many times. The chain couples TRBV20-1 to TRBJ2-1, with 8 positions matching TRBD2. There are 14 residues in the CDR3. V shed 6 bases and J 7 bases; nucleotides not matched to a gene: 11. Germline values: CDR1 DFQATT, CDR2 SNEGSKA (reference sequence). CDR3: CSAPAGVKRNEQFF. The DNA for the CDR3 is TGCAGTGCGCCAGCGGGAGTCAAAAGGAATGAGCAGTTCTTC.

This clonotype appeared many times. The V call is TRBV3-1, the J call TRBJ2-3, with D possibly being TRBD1 or TRBD2 (5 bases each). V lost 4 bases, J lost 1 base, and 12 bases lay in between. CDR3 length equals 15 residues. CDR1 and CDR2 (germline): LGHDT, YNNKEL (reference sequence). The CDR3 DNA sequence: TGTGCCAGCAGCCCCTTAATGGGGGGCACAGATACGCAGTATTTT. Translated, it gives CASSPLMGGTDTQYF.

This clonotype was detected ten times or more. This chain uses TRBV29-1 with TRBJ2-7; no reliable D call. CDR1 and CDR2 (germline): SQVTM, ANQGSEA. The V gene lost 6 bases and the J gene lost 0 bases, with 15 bases spanning the gap. This CDR3 region has 14 residues. The CDR3: CSVKIQKNSYEQYF. The CDR3, as DNA: TGCAGCGTAAAGATTCAGAAGAACTCCTACGAGCAGTACTTC.